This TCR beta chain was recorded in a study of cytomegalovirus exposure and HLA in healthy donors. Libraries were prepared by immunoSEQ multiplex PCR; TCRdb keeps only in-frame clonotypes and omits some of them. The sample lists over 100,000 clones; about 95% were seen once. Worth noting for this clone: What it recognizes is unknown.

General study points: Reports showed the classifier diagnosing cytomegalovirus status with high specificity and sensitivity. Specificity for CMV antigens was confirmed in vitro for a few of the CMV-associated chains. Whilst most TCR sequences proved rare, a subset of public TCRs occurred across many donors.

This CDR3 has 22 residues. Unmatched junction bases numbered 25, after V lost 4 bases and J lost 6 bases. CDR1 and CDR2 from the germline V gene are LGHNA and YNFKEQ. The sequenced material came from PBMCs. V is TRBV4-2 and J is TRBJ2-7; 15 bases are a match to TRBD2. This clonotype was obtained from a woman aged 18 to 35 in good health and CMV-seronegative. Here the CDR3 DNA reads TGTGCCAGCAGCCCGGATGCCTACAGGCTAGCCGGACTAGCGGGAGGGCCAGGCGAGCAGTACTTC. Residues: CASSPDAYRLAGLAGGPGEQYF.